This T cell receptor (beta chain) was retrieved from a study of molecular identifiers for immune sequencing clone quantification (dated by TCRdb to the late 2010s). In the study overall: For a replicate experiment, RNA from around 20,000 or 100,000 naive CD8 T cells was divided into five aliquots, of which four were sequenced. The study was a methods study using CD8 T cells to benchmark molecular-identifier clustering-based TCR repertoire sequencing (MIDCIRS) and TCR RNA copy counting.

This clonotype has a count of ten or more. The clone's antigen remains unknown. Base-call qualities are not available, and no considerably larger clone is one nucleotide away. There are 13 amino acids in the CDR3, from cysteine to phenylalanine inclusive. The DNA shown is the 39-base CDR3, in frame from base 1. Compared with germline, V lacks 5 bases and J lacks 6 bases; bases without a gene match: 5. Naive CD8 T cell libraries were made from around 20,000 to 1,000,000 sorted cells using 10%, 30% or 50% of purified RNA. Naive CD8 T cells, defined as CD8+CD4-CCR7+CD45RA+, were FACS-sorted into RLT Plus buffer on a BD FACSAria II. To test detection sensitivity, Jurkat RNA equivalent to under 12 TCR copies was spiked into samples of roughly 18,000-1,000,000 naive CD8 T cells. CD8 T cells were enriched with RosetteSep CD8+ T Cell Enrichment Cocktail and Ficoll-Paque, followed by ACK red cell lysis. General study outcomes and caveats: Clones above 20 RNA copies held over 99% of molecules in CMV-specific effector cells but under 1% in naive cells. Spiked-in Jurkat TCR RNA (about 10 copies' worth), which is not part of the donor repertoire, was contained in the naive libraries. A single cell's worth of spiked-in Jurkat TCR RNA was reported detectable even among 900,000 to 1,000,000 naive CD8 T cells. Without barcode sub-clustering, chimeric consensus sequences inflated TCR diversity; chimeras reached as high as 47%. Highly expanded clone sizes could be underestimated if identical TCR molecules share a barcode. Approximately 3.1 recovered TCR RNA copies per cell were obtained by modeling, versus 9 to 10 by digital PCR, implying a capture efficiency of around 28%.

To prepare the library, PCR was applied. Sequencing was performed on an Illumina HiSeq 4000. Preparation of bulk TCR libraries followed a previously described approach, with the TCR primers listed in Table S5. Purification of total RNA was performed with the Qiagen AllPrep DNA/RNA kit. Before analysis, reads from multiple sequencing runs of one library were combined. The source study handled its data this way. Only reads with exact TCR constant sequence were kept, trimmed to 150 nt, and grouped by their 12-nt molecular barcodes. Within each barcode group, reads were sub-clustered at a 15% Levenshtein threshold, and quality-weighted consensus sequences were built per RNA molecule. Non-functional sequences were discarded, and so were lower-count sequences lying one edit away from another sequence. Based on fitting two negative binomial distributions, any barcode sub-cluster with under 20% of the maximum read count was discarded. Using fastp trimming at Q25 and MiXCR clonotype assembly, TCRdb reanalyzed the public sequencing data and kept in-frame beta chains. Rows with a matching CDR3 protein are joined into one entry that keeps the most common DNA and genes. The V and J calls come from TCRdb's annotation, not from the publication. This sample gives approximately 670,000 distinct CDR3 sequences in total; nearly 20% of them show up just once. The leading ten clones occupy roughly 0.83% of the sample.

The rearrangement joined TRBV12-3 or TRBV12-4 to TRBJ1-1, with 8 central nucleotides matching TRBD1. What was sequenced was naive CD8+ T cells from blood, with Jurkat cell RNA spiked in. The sample's cell subset or site label is to be understood as: FACS-sorted CD8+CD4-CCR7+CD45RA+ naive T cells. This TCR was recovered from a human donor in good health. Some libraries in this study had Jurkat cell RNA spiked in. The CDR3 reads CASSDRGDPEAFF. The DNA sequence is TGTGCCAGCAGTGACAGGGGTGATCCTGAAGCTTTCTTT.